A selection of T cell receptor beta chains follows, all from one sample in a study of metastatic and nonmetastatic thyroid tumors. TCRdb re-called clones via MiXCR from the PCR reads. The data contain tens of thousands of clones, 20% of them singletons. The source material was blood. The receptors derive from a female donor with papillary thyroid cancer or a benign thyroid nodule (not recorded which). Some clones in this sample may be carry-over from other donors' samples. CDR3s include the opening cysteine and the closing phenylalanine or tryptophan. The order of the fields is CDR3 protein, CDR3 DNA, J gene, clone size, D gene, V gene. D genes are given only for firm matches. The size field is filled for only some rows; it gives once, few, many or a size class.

cdr3_aa: CASSYSTTGLETQYF; cdr3_nt: TGTGCCAGCAGTTACTCGACAACAGGGCTAGAGACCCAGTACTTC; j_call: TRBJ2-5; clone_size: many; d_call: .; v_call: TRBV6-6
cdr3_aa: CASSDPHRAHTYEQYF; cdr3_nt: TGTGCCAGCAGTGACCCGCACAGGGCTCACACCTACGAGCAGTACTTC; j_call: TRBJ2-7; clone_size: many; d_call: .; v_call: TRBV6-1
cdr3_aa: CASSPGSVGAYEQYF; cdr3_nt: TGTGCCAGCAGCCCCGGAAGCGTTGGTGCCTACGAGCAGTACTTC; j_call: TRBJ2-7; clone_size: many; d_call: .; v_call: TRBV28
cdr3_aa: CAWSVKFAGGTTDTQYF; cdr3_nt: TGTGCCTGGAGTGTAAAGTTTGCGGGAGGAACCACAGATACGCAGTATTTT; j_call: TRBJ2-3; clone_size: many; d_call: TRBD2; v_call: TRBV30
cdr3_aa: CASSAGFKSSYEQYF; cdr3_nt: TGTGCCAGCAGTGCCGGGTTCAAAAGCTCCTACGAGCAGTACTTC; j_call: TRBJ2-7; clone_size: many; d_call: .; v_call: TRBV28
cdr3_aa: CSVGSSSQETQYF; cdr3_nt: TGCAGCGTTGGGAGCTCCTCTCAAGAGACCCAGTACTTC; j_call: TRBJ2-5; clone_size: many; d_call: .; v_call: TRBV29-1
cdr3_aa: CASSRDIYPGNEQFF; cdr3_nt: TGCGCCAGCAGCCGGGACATTTATCCAGGCAATGAGCAGTTCTTC; j_call: TRBJ2-1; clone_size: .; d_call: .; v_call: TRBV5-1
cdr3_aa: CASSLSGPTDTQYF; cdr3_nt: TGTGCCAGCAGTTTATCGGGACCAACAGATACGCAGTATTTT; j_call: TRBJ2-3; clone_size: many; d_call: .; v_call: TRBV27
cdr3_aa: CASSPTGGNYGYTF; cdr3_nt: TGTGCCAGCAGTCCGACAGGAGGTAACTATGGCTACACCTTC; j_call: TRBJ1-2; clone_size: many; d_call: .; v_call: TRBV2
cdr3_aa: CSASPGLPNEQYF; cdr3_nt: TGCAGTGCTTCCCCGGGACTCCCCAACGAGCAGTACTTC; j_call: TRBJ2-7; clone_size: many; d_call: .; v_call: TRBV20-1
cdr3_aa: CATSDSWTSTDTQYF; cdr3_nt: TGTGCCACCAGTGATTCCTGGACTAGCACAGATACGCAGTATTTT; j_call: TRBJ2-3; clone_size: many; d_call: .; v_call: TRBV24-1
cdr3_aa: CASSLGEGGYTF; cdr3_nt: TGCGCCAGCAGCTTGGGGGAAGGAGGTTACACCTTC; j_call: TRBJ1-2; clone_size: many; d_call: .; v_call: TRBV5-1
cdr3_aa: CASSTTGTASSYEQYF; cdr3_nt: TGTGCCAGCAGCACCACTGGGACGGCCAGCTCCTACGAGCAGTACTTC; j_call: TRBJ2-7; clone_size: many; d_call: .; v_call: TRBV11-1
cdr3_aa: CASSQEGALNEQYF; cdr3_nt: TGCGCCAGCAGCCAAGAGGGGGCTCTGAACGAGCAGTACTTC; j_call: TRBJ2-7; clone_size: many; d_call: .; v_call: TRBV4-1
cdr3_aa: CIVSTGNYQPQHF; cdr3_nt: TGCATCGTCTCCACAGGGAACTATCAGCCCCAGCATTTT; j_call: TRBJ1-5; clone_size: few; d_call: .; v_call: TRBV29-1
cdr3_aa: CASSLTGVRYEQVF; cdr3_nt: TGTGCCAGCAGCTTAACGGGGGTGAGGTATGAGCAGGTCTTC; j_call: TRBJ2-1; clone_size: .; d_call: .; v_call: TRBV9
cdr3_aa: CASSPTGPRETQYF; cdr3_nt: TGTGCCAGCTCACCGACAGGGCCGCGAGAGACCCAGTACTTC; j_call: TRBJ2-5; clone_size: many; d_call: TRBD1; v_call: TRBV18
cdr3_aa: CASSSGEVISNQPQHF; cdr3_nt: TGTGCCAGCAGTTCAGGGGAGGTGATTAGCAATCAGCCCCAGCATTTT; j_call: TRBJ1-5; clone_size: many; d_call: .; v_call: TRBV28
cdr3_aa: CSVRENYGYTF; cdr3_nt: TGCAGTGTACGGGAGAACTATGGCTACACCTTC; j_call: TRBJ1-2; clone_size: many; d_call: .; v_call: TRBV20-1
cdr3_aa: CASSLWGQQETQYF; cdr3_nt: TGTGCCAGCAGTTTATGGGGACAACAAGAGACCCAGTACTTC; j_call: TRBJ2-5; clone_size: many; d_call: .; v_call: TRBV28
cdr3_aa: CATSRVWTVSAEQYF; cdr3_nt: TGTGCCACCAGCAGAGTGTGGACGGTCAGCGCCGAGCAGTACTTC; j_call: TRBJ2-7; clone_size: many; d_call: .; v_call: TRBV15
cdr3_aa: CASSPSEVQYTEAFF; cdr3_nt: TGTGCCAGCAGTCCCTCTGAGGTACAGTACACTGAAGCTTTCTTT; j_call: TRBJ1-1; clone_size: few; d_call: .; v_call: TRBV12-3/TRBV12-4
cdr3_aa: CASSLSTSGTPPDTQYF; cdr3_nt: TGTGCCAGCAGCTTAAGTACTAGCGGAACCCCTCCAGATACGCAGTATTTT; j_call: TRBJ2-3; clone_size: medium-sized; d_call: TRBD2; v_call: TRBV7-8
cdr3_aa: CASSPTNTGELFF; cdr3_nt: TGTGCCAGCAGCCCCACAAACACCGGGGAGCTGTTTTTT; j_call: TRBJ2-2; clone_size: many; d_call: .; v_call: TRBV7-3
cdr3_aa: CASSDRGSRADTQYF; cdr3_nt: TGTGCCAGCAGCGACCGAGGGAGTCGGGCAGATACGCAGTATTTT; j_call: TRBJ2-3; clone_size: many; d_call: .; v_call: TRBV9
cdr3_aa: CASSLGEDSPLHF; cdr3_nt: TGTGCCAGCAGCTTGGGTGAGGATTCACCCCTCCACTTT; j_call: TRBJ1-6; clone_size: .; d_call: .; v_call: TRBV7-9
cdr3_aa: CSVVTEQNTEAFF; cdr3_nt: TGCAGCGTTGTCACTGAACAGAACACTGAAGCTTTCTTT; j_call: TRBJ1-1; clone_size: .; d_call: .; v_call: TRBV29-1
cdr3_aa: CSASGQATNYGYTF; cdr3_nt: TGCAGTGCTAGTGGACAGGCCACTAACTATGGCTACACCTTC; j_call: TRBJ1-2; clone_size: .; d_call: TRBD1; v_call: TRBV20-1
cdr3_aa: CASSERGSNEKLFF; cdr3_nt: TGTGCCAGCAGCGAGAGGGGGTCTAATGAAAAACTGTTTTTT; j_call: TRBJ1-4; clone_size: many; d_call: .; v_call: TRBV11-2
cdr3_aa: CASADPGQGFYEQYF; cdr3_nt: TGTGCCAGTGCCGACCCGGGACAGGGGTTCTACGAGCAGTACTTC; j_call: TRBJ2-7; clone_size: many; d_call: TRBD1; v_call: TRBV5-5
cdr3_aa: CSWKPGQYNEQFF; cdr3_nt: TGCAGTTGGAAACCTGGACAGTACAATGAGCAGTTCTTC; j_call: TRBJ2-1; clone_size: .; d_call: .; v_call: TRBV20-1
cdr3_aa: CRAIGGGTSGRLTGELFF; cdr3_nt: TGCAGAGCTATAGGGGGTGGGACTAGCGGGAGATTAACCGGGGAGCTGTTTTTT; j_call: TRBJ2-2; clone_size: .; d_call: TRBD2; v_call: TRBV20-1
cdr3_aa: CASSQVGGRTQYF; cdr3_nt: TGCGCCAGCAGCCAAGTTGGTGGGAGGACCCAGTACTTC; j_call: TRBJ2-5; clone_size: many; d_call: .; v_call: TRBV4-1
cdr3_aa: CASSQVVDTQYF; cdr3_nt: TGTGCCAGCTCACAGGTGGTAGATACGCAGTATTTT; j_call: TRBJ2-3; clone_size: many; d_call: .; v_call: TRBV18
cdr3_aa: CASSPRGALNTEAFF; cdr3_nt: TGTGCCAGCAGCCCCCGTGGAGCCTTGAACACTGAAGCTTTCTTT; j_call: TRBJ1-1; clone_size: many; d_call: .; v_call: TRBV9
cdr3_aa: CASSPSGGGNQPQHF; cdr3_nt: TGTGCCAGCAGTCCCTCCGGGGGTGGCAATCAGCCCCAGCATTTT; j_call: TRBJ1-5; clone_size: many; d_call: .; v_call: TRBV27
cdr3_aa: CANSRIGHGSQPQHF; cdr3_nt: TGTGCCAACAGTCGAATAGGACACGGCAGTCAGCCCCAGCATTTT; j_call: TRBJ1-5; clone_size: few; d_call: .; v_call: TRBV15
cdr3_aa: CAISDLQGGTGELFF; cdr3_nt: TGTGCCATCAGTGACCTCCAGGGGGGGACCGGGGAGCTGTTTTTT; j_call: TRBJ2-2; clone_size: many; d_call: .; v_call: TRBV10-3
cdr3_aa: CASSPQTGKGYEQYF; cdr3_nt: TGTGCCAGCAGCCCCCAGACGGGAAAGGGGTACGAGCAGTACTTC; j_call: TRBJ2-7; clone_size: .; d_call: .; v_call: TRBV7-2
cdr3_aa: CASSEGLAGAYEQYF; cdr3_nt: TGTGCCAGCAGTGAAGGACTAGCGGGAGCCTACGAGCAGTACTTC; j_call: TRBJ2-7; clone_size: few; d_call: TRBD2; v_call: TRBV6-1
cdr3_aa: CASSFLGGMGYNEQFF; cdr3_nt: TGCGCCAGCAGCTTCCTAGGGGGGATGGGGTACAATGAGCAGTTCTTC; j_call: TRBJ2-1; clone_size: many; d_call: .; v_call: TRBV5-1
cdr3_aa: CSAGMGLAGVDSYNEQFF; cdr3_nt: TGCAGTGCTGGGATGGGACTAGCGGGAGTCGATTCCTACAATGAGCAGTTCTTC; j_call: TRBJ2-1; clone_size: .; d_call: TRBD2; v_call: TRBV20-1
cdr3_aa: CASSQNAGTRYEQYF; cdr3_nt: TGTGCCAGCAGCCAAAACGCAGGGACTAGGTACGAGCAGTACTTC; j_call: TRBJ2-7; clone_size: .; d_call: TRBD2; v_call: TRBV7-8
cdr3_aa: CASRPPIAESTGELFF; cdr3_nt: TGTGCCAGCAGGCCACCTATAGCGGAGTCCACCGGGGAGCTGTTTTTT; j_call: TRBJ2-2; clone_size: many; d_call: .; v_call: TRBV12-3/TRBV12-4
cdr3_aa: CASSSIRDDEKYF; cdr3_nt: TGCGCCAGCAGCTCAATCCGGGACGACGAGAAGTACTTC; j_call: TRBJ2-7; clone_size: few; d_call: .; v_call: TRBV5-1
cdr3_aa: CASSLRIAGYNEQFF; cdr3_nt: TGTGCCAGCAGTTTGAGGATAGCGGGATACAATGAGCAGTTCTTC; j_call: TRBJ2-1; clone_size: medium-sized; d_call: TRBD2; v_call: TRBV12-3/TRBV12-4
cdr3_aa: CATSFTVGYEQYF; cdr3_nt: TGTGCAACCAGTTTTACCGTGGGCTACGAGCAGTACTTC; j_call: TRBJ2-7; clone_size: .; d_call: .; v_call: TRBV28
cdr3_aa: CASSPLQGVNTGELFF; cdr3_nt: TGTGCCAGCTCACCACTTCAGGGGGTTAACACCGGGGAGCTGTTTTTT; j_call: TRBJ2-2; clone_size: many; d_call: TRBD1; v_call: TRBV18
cdr3_aa: CAWTSPRDSYTDYNEQFF; cdr3_nt: TGTGCCTGGACCTCTCCCCGGGACTCCTACACAGACTACAATGAGCAGTTCTTC; j_call: TRBJ2-1; clone_size: many; d_call: .; v_call: TRBV30
cdr3_aa: CASSSVGAGGRYEQYF; cdr3_nt: TGTGCCAGCAGTTCCGTGGGGGCGGGAGGGCGATACGAGCAGTACTTC; j_call: TRBJ2-7; clone_size: many; d_call: TRBD2; v_call: TRBV6-1
cdr3_aa: CASSQEEGGVYNEQFF; cdr3_nt: TGTGCCAGCAGCCAAGAGGAGGGGGGGGTTTACAATGAGCAGTTCTTC; j_call: TRBJ2-1; clone_size: few; d_call: .; v_call: TRBV3-1
cdr3_aa: CASSLGPSPDEQYF; cdr3_nt: TGTGCCAGCAGTCTCGGTCCCTCACCGGACGAGCAGTACTTC; j_call: TRBJ2-7; clone_size: many; d_call: .; v_call: TRBV28
cdr3_aa: CASSWAGTGLYGYTF; cdr3_nt: TGCGCCAGCAGCTGGGCCGGGACAGGACTATATGGCTACACCTTC; j_call: TRBJ1-2; clone_size: many; d_call: TRBD1; v_call: TRBV5-1
cdr3_aa: CASSDSGRANTGELFF; cdr3_nt: TGTGCCAGCAGTGATAGCGGGAGGGCGAACACCGGGGAGCTGTTTTTT; j_call: TRBJ2-2; clone_size: many; d_call: TRBD2; v_call: TRBV6-4
cdr3_aa: CASSTRQVLYGYTF; cdr3_nt: TGTGCCAGTAGTACACGACAGGTCTTGTATGGCTACACCTTC; j_call: TRBJ1-2; clone_size: many; d_call: .; v_call: TRBV19